The clone carrying this T cell receptor (beta chain) was picked up one time. No antigen is known for it. CDR3 length: 14 amino acids. The sample comes from a study of graft-versus-host responses after intestinal transplantation. Points from the study as a whole: Detected in recipient marrow were GvH clones, some of which were first observed in ileum or blood.

Assay used: immunoSEQ multiplex PCR; TCRdb lists only in-frame clones, some missing. The sample shows approximately 89,000 clones, approximately 90% of them seen only once. This TCR came from a human donor who received an intestinal transplant. The sequenced sample was unstimulated CD4+ T cells sorted from spleen or lymph node cells, obtained before intestinal transplant. This chain uses TRBV21-1 with TRBJ1-2; the table's D call, TRBD1, has no DNA check behind it. TRBV21-1 is a documented pseudogene. The DNA for the CDR3 is TGTGCCAGCAGCAAATTTGCAGGGGTTGGTGGCTACACCTTC. This gives the protein CASSKFAGVGGYTF.